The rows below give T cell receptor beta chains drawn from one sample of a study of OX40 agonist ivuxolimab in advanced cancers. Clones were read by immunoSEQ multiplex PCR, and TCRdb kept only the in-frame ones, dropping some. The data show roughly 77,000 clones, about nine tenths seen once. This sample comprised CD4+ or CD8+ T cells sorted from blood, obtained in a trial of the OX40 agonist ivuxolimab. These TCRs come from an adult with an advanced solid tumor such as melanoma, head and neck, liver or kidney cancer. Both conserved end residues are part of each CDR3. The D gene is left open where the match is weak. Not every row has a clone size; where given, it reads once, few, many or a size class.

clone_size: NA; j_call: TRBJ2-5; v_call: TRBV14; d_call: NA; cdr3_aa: CASSQDFGRRETQYF; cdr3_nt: TGTGCCAGCAGCCAAGATTTTGGACGCAGAGAGACCCAGTACTTC
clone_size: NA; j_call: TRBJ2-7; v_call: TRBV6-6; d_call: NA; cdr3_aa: CASSYSKPREQYF; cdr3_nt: TGTGCCAGCAGTTACTCGAAACCCCGGGAGCAGTACTTC
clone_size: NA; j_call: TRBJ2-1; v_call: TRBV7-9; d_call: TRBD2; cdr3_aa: CASSSGVAGNNEQFF; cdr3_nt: TGTGCCAGCAGTTCCGGAGTAGCGGGAAACAATGAGCAGTTCTTC
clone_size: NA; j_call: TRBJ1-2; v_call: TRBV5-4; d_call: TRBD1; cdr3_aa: CASSFGGQGAHGYTF; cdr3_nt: TGTGCCAGCAGCTTTGGGGGACAGGGGGCCCATGGCTACACCTTC
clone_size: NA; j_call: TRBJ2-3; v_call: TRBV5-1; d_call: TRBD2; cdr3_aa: CASSLALLAGGTDTQYF; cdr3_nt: TGCGCCAGCAGCTTGGCCTTACTAGCGGGGGGCACAGATACGCAGTATTTT
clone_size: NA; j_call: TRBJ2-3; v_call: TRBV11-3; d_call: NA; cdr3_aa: CASSFRGGGTDTQYF; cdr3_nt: TGTGCCAGCAGCTTCAGAGGGGGGGGCACAGATACGCAGTATTTT
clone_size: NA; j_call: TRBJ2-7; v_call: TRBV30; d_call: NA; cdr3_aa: CAWTSRVLGEQYF; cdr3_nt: TGTGCCTGGACTTCCAGGGTACTGGGAGAGCAGTACTTC
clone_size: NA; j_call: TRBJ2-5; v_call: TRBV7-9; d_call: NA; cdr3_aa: CASSFTGGGETQYF; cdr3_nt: TGTGCCAGCAGCTTCACAGGTGGGGGGGAGACCCAGTACTTC
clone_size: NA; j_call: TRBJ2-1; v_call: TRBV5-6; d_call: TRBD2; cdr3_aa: CASNLWGGKSSYNEQFF; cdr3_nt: TGTGCCAGCAACCTCTGGGGGGGGAAAAGCTCCTACAATGAGCAGTTCTTC
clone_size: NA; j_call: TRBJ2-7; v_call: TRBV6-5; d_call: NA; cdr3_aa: CASRSTYEQYF; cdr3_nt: TGTGCCAGCAGGTCTACTTACGAGCAGTACTTC
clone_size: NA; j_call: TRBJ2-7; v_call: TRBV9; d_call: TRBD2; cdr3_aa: CASSVSTGRGLAGGLDEQYF; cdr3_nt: TGTGCCAGCAGCGTCAGTACCGGACGCGGACTAGCGGGAGGGCTGGACGAGCAGTACTTC
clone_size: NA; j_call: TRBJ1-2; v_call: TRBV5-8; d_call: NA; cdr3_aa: CASSFQVGHEGYTF; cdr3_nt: TGTGCCAGCAGCTTTCAAGTGGGACATGAAGGCTACACCTTC
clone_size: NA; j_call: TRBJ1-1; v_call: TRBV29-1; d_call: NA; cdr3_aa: CSVERTVNTEAFF; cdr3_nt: TGCAGCGTTGAAAGGACGGTGAACACTGAAGCTTTCTTT
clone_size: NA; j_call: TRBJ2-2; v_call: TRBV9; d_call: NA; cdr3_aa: CASSVQRLPSHTGELFF; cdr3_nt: TGTGCCAGCAGCGTACAGCGTCTCCCAAGCCACACCGGGGAGCTGTTTTTT
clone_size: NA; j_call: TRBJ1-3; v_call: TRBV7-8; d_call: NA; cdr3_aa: CASSLITAGNTIYF; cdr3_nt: TGTGCCAGCAGCTTAATTACGGCTGGAAACACCATATATTTT
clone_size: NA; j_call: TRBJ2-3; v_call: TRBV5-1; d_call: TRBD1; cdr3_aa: CASSRTGGPDTQYF; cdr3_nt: TGCGCCAGCAGCAGGACAGGGGGTCCTGATACGCAGTATTTT
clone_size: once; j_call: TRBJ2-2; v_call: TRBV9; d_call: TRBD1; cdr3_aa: CASSDWTGHNTGELFF; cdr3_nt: TGTGCCAGCAGTGATTGGACAGGCCACAACACCGGGGAGCTGTTTTTT
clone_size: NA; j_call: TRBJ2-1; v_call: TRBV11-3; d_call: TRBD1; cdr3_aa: CASRELPGQGANEQFF; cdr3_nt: TGTGCCAGCAGGGAACTTCCGGGACAGGGGGCAAATGAGCAGTTCTTC
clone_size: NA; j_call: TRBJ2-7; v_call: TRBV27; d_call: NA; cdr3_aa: CASSLSGAPYEQYF; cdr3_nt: TGTGCCAGCAGTTTATCGGGGGCACCCTACGAGCAGTACTTC
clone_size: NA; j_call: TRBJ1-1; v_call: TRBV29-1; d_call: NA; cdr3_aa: CSVAVGGLNTEAFF; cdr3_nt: TGCAGCGTTGCCGTTGGAGGGCTGAACACTGAAGCTTTCTTT
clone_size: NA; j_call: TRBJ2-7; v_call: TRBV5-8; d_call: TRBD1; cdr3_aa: CASSQWTGADIYEQYF; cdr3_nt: TGTGCCAGCAGCCAGTGGACAGGGGCTGATATCTACGAGCAGTACTTC
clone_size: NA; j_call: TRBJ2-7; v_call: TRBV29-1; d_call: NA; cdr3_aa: CSVEGDNEQYF; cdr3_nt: TGCAGCGTTGAAGGCGACAACGAGCAGTACTTC
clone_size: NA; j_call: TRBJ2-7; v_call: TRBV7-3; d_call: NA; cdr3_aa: CASSRTPWDEQYF; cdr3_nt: TGTGCCAGCAGTCGGACCCCTTGGGACGAGCAGTACTTC
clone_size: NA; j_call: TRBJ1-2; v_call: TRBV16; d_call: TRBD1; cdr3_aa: CASSQDREGGYTF; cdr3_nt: TGTGCCAGCAGCCAAGACAGGGAAGGCGGCTACACCTTC
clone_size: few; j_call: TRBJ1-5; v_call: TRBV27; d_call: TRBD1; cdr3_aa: CASRPQGAGSNQPQHF; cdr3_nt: TGTGCCAGCCGCCCCCAGGGGGCGGGTAGCAATCAGCCCCAGCATTTT
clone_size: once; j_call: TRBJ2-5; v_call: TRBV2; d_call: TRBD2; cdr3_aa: CASSGSGGSQETQYF; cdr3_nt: TGTGCCAGCAGTGGAAGCGGGGGGTCGCAAGAGACCCAGTACTTC
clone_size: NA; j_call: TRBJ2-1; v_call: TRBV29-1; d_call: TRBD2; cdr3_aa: CSVDLGLALNEQFF; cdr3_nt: TGCAGCGTTGACCTCGGACTAGCTCTCAATGAGCAGTTCTTC
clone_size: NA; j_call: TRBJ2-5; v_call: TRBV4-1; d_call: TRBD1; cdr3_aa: CASSQVSTGGETQYF; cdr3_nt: TGCGCCAGCAGCCAAGTTTCGACAGGGGGAGAGACCCAGTACTTC
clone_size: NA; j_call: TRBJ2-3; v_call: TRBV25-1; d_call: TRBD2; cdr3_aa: CASSLFGGGTDTQYF; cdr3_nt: TGTGCCAGCAGTCTCTTCGGGGGGGGGACAGATACGCAGTATTTT